A selection of T cell receptor beta chains follows, all from one sample in a study of blood T cell repertoires in COVID-19. The protocol was immunoSEQ multiplex PCR, while the TCRdb copy is restricted to in-frame clones and leaves out a portion. The data hold 250,000 or so clones, with about 88% observed a single time. Material: PBMCs or T cells enriched from blood (not recorded which). These receptors all come from a woman between 50 and 59 years old who had been exposed to COVID-19. The CDR3 runs from the conserved cysteine through the conserved F or W.

cdr3_aa: CASSHDRGGTDTQYF
j_call: TRBJ2-3
v_call: TRBV5-1

cdr3_aa: CASSMTSGGKETQYF
j_call: TRBJ2-5
v_call: TRBV2

cdr3_aa: CATGAGYYGYTF
j_call: TRBJ1-2
v_call: TRBV15

cdr3_aa: CASSLNRGGYYNEQFF
j_call: TRBJ2-1
v_call: TRBV7-3

cdr3_aa: CASSQVSVESSYNSPLHF
j_call: TRBJ1-6
v_call: TRBV4-3

cdr3_aa: CASSVDIPQEKLFF
j_call: TRBJ1-4
v_call: TRBV5-1

cdr3_aa: CASRTGQGAGNEQFF
j_call: TRBJ2-1
v_call: TRBV2

cdr3_aa: CASSHGRGNTEAFF
j_call: TRBJ1-1
v_call: TRBV7-2

cdr3_aa: CATSTWTGELFF
j_call: TRBJ2-2
v_call: TRBV15

cdr3_aa: CASSQVTPTGDTEAFF
j_call: TRBJ1-1
v_call: TRBV14

cdr3_aa: CASSFRAGVSNQPQHF
j_call: TRBJ1-5
v_call: TRBV28

cdr3_aa: CASSRAGGLDTQYF
j_call: TRBJ2-3
v_call: TRBV5-1

cdr3_aa: CASSLATGITGVTYNEQFF
j_call: TRBJ2-1
v_call: TRBV5-1

cdr3_aa: CATLKGVGAFF
j_call: TRBJ1-1
v_call: TRBV6-5

cdr3_aa: CATSDWGSIGGGPDTQYF
j_call: TRBJ2-3
v_call: TRBV24-1

cdr3_aa: CASSRWAPGGLDTQYF
j_call: TRBJ2-3
v_call: TRBV4-2

cdr3_aa: CATREGDRKEAFF
j_call: TRBJ1-1
v_call: TRBV2

cdr3_aa: CACLPGQGDNEQFF
j_call: TRBJ2-1
v_call: TRBV30

cdr3_aa: CASSLDRGGFTDTQYF
j_call: TRBJ2-3
v_call: TRBV7-2

cdr3_aa: CASSQEERNYGYTF
j_call: TRBJ1-2
v_call: TRBV4-1

cdr3_aa: CASSGQGVNYGYTF
j_call: TRBJ1-2
v_call: TRBV2

cdr3_aa: CASNPGGTLLEAFF
j_call: TRBJ1-1
v_call: TRBV28

cdr3_aa: CASSLNSGIVSGNTIYF
j_call: TRBJ1-3
v_call: TRBV13

cdr3_aa: CASSPGTGAGANVLTF
j_call: TRBJ2-6
v_call: TRBV5-4

cdr3_aa: CASSPRGTGGAYEQYF
j_call: TRBJ2-7
v_call: TRBV18

cdr3_aa: CASSSTRGISGNTIYF
j_call: TRBJ1-3
v_call: TRBV2

cdr3_aa: CASSRGGGENQPQHF
j_call: TRBJ1-5
v_call: TRBV28